The next 22 T cell receptor beta chains were all read from a single sample in a study of blood T cell repertoires in COVID-19. Profiling relied on immunoSEQ multiplex PCR, and the TCRdb table lists in-frame clones only, not all of them. The repertoire includes more than 250,000 clones, 86% of them detected once, and about 2.2% sits in the top ten. Sequencing was done on a sample of peripheral blood. The receptors originated from a woman in her 30s who had recovered from COVID-19.

The chain carries TRBV25-1 and TRBJ1-2; 10 bases agree with TRBD1. The CDR3 loop spans 14 amino acids. Germline V gene sequence: CDR1 MGHDK, CDR2 SYGVNS. The V segment lost 4 bases and the J segment 7 bases; nucleotides outside the gene matches: 6. The CDR3 is CASSGQGDRGGYTF. The CDR3 bases are TGTGCCAGCAGTGGTCAAGGGGACAGGGGTGGCTACACCTTC.

This chain connects TRBV7-2 to TRBJ1-1; D is unclear. The CDR3 has 14 residues. V was pared by 3 bases and J by 1 base, with 9 bases between. Germline assignment: CDR1 SGHTA and CDR2 FQGNSA. The CDR3 loop reads CASSFPRQNTEAFF. DNA of the CDR3: TGTGCCAGCAGCTTCCCGCGGCAGAACACTGAAGCTTTCTTT.

The chain recombines TRBV5-4 with TRBJ1-1; the D gene is possibly TRBD1 (5 bases). This CDR3 is built from 15 residues. Germline loops: CDR1 SGHNT, CDR2 YYREEE (reference sequence). V lost 2 bases and J 1 base, leaving 12 bases between the germline ends. The CDR3 loop reads CASSFPTGPNTEAFF. CDR3 DNA sequence: TGTGCCAGCAGCTTCCCAACAGGACCGAACACTGAAGCTTTCTTT.

This clone has a single count. The chain carries TRBV18 and TRBJ2-7; 8 positions agree with TRBD1. The CDR3 contains 14 residues. Germline assignment: CDR1 KGHSH and CDR2 LQKENI. V was pared by 6 bases and J by 3 bases, with 7 bases of the junction left unmatched. The chain's CDR3 is CASSIGQGFYEQYF. The CDR3, as DNA: TGTGCCAGCTCGATAGGACAGGGATTCTACGAGCAGTACTTC.

V gene TRBV4-1 combines with J gene TRBJ1-2; D is perhaps TRBD1 (5 bases). Trimming removed 0 bases at V and 5 bases at J, with 13 bases between. Germline V gives CDR1 MGHRA, CDR2 YSYEKL. This CDR3 comprises 15 residues. The CDR3 here is CASSQDPQGWYGYTF. The CDR3 DNA sequence: TGCGCCAGCAGCCAAGATCCCCAGGGTTGGTATGGCTACACCTTC.

This chain links TRBV11-1 with TRBJ1-3, with D unclear. The CDR3 totals 15 residues. Germline V gene sequence: CDR1 SGHAT, CDR2 FQDESV (reference sequence). Trimming removed 5 bases from V and 0 bases from J, with 11 bases in between. The CDR3 DNA follows: TGTGCCAGCAGCCCAACGGGGAACTCTGGAAACACCATATATTTT. Protein sequence: CASSPTGNSGNTIYF.

This clone was detected once. A much larger clone is a single base away; this may be a read error. The chain joins TRBV25-1 to TRBJ2-1; unclear D gene. The V gene lost 4 bases and the J gene lost 0 bases, with 7 bases spanning the gap. From germline, CDR1 is MGHDK and CDR2 SYGVNS. This CDR3 region has 14 residues. The CDR3 region is CASSVASSYNEQFF. The CDR3 DNA follows: TGTGCCAGCAGTGTGGCCAGCTCCTACAATGAGCAGTTCTTC.

The chain joins TRBV7-2 to TRBJ1-5; D unclear. CDR3 length equals 13 residues. V lost 5 bases and J lost 4, with 9 bases in between. Germline loops: CDR1 SGHTA, CDR2 FQGNSA. CDR3: CASSPPGNQPQHF. The CDR3 coding sequence is TGTGCCAGCAGCCCCCCGGGTAATCAGCCCCAGCATTTT.

This chain uses TRBV4-1 with TRBJ2-1, with 9 bases that match TRBD2. CDR1 is MGHRA and CDR2 is YSYEKL in the germline V gene. The V gene end was trimmed by 3 bases and the J gene end by 7 bases; junction bases not matched to a gene: 4. CDR3 length equals 14 residues. Here the CDR3 reads CASSHPSGENEQFF. As DNA, the CDR3 is TGCGCCAGCAGCCATCCTAGCGGGGAAAATGAGCAGTTCTTC.

V usage is TRBV18 and J usage is TRBJ1-3; tentatively, D is TRBD1 (5 bases). V was trimmed by 2 bases and J by 0 bases, leaving 11 bases between them. The CDR3 covers 16 residues. CDR1 and CDR2 (germline): KGHSH, LQKENI. The CDR3, as DNA: TGTGCCAGCTCACCAACAAGACAGAGCTCTGGAAACACCATATATTTT. The encoded protein is CASSPTRQSSGNTIYF.

The V call is TRBV27, the J call TRBJ2-7; D may be TRBD2 (7 bases). The CDR3 is 15 residues long. Germline V gives CDR1 MNHEY, CDR2 SMNVEV (reference sequence). The V end lost 2 bases, the J end lost 2 bases, and 13 bases lay between the germline ends. The CDR3 reads CASSLGAGAAYEQYF. CDR3 coding DNA: TGTGCCAGCAGTTTAGGGGCGGGGGCTGCCTACGAGCAGTACTTC.

The chain couples TRBV7-3 to TRBJ2-2, with TRBD2 matching over 10 bases. The V segment lost 1 base and the J segment 2 bases; nucleotides outside the gene matches: 4. Germline V gene lookup returns CDR1 SGHTA and CDR2 FQGTGA. This CDR3 is built from 17 residues. CDR3 sequence (DNA): TGTGCCAGCAGCTTAATGACTAGCGGGCCTAACACCGGGGAGCTGTTTTTT. It codes for CASSLMTSGPNTGELFF.

The chain uses TRBV20-1 and TRBJ2-3; no reliable D call. This CDR3 has 12 residues. The germline V gene has CDR1 DFQATT and CDR2 SNEGSKA (reference sequence). Trimming removed 4 bases from V and 2 bases from J, with 7 bases in between. In DNA form, the CDR3 reads TGCAGTGCTAATGAGTACACAGATACGCAGTATTTT. Translation gives CSANEYTDTQYF.

This rearrangement joins TRBV5-6 to TRBJ2-3, with D possibly being TRBD2 (6 bases). There are 13 residues in the CDR3. Between the trimmed V and J ends, which lost 1 base and 3 bases, there was a span of 6 bases. CDR1 is SGHDT and CDR2 is YYEEEE in the germline V gene. CDR3 DNA: TGTGCCAGCAGCTTGCGGGGGACAGATACGCAGTATTTT. Translation gives CASSLRGTDTQYF.

This chain connects TRBV5-3 to TRBJ1-4; TRBD1 matches 8 bases. TRBV5-3 is an ORF, with its function uncertain. J was trimmed by 6 bases and V by 4 bases; bases with no gene match: 8. CDR3 length: 15 residues. The CDR3 loop reads CARSPRTGWDEKLFF. CDR3 nucleotides: TGTGCCAGAAGCCCCAGGACAGGGTGGGATGAAAAACTGTTTTTT.

This clone appeared a few times. V gene TRBV5-6 combines with J gene TRBJ2-7; 8 nucleotides align to TRBD2. The CDR3 loop spans 14 amino acids. With 5 bases clipped from V and 2 bases from J, the junction kept 6 bases outside the gene matches. Per the germline V gene, CDR1 is SGHDT and CDR2 is YYEEEE. CDR3 protein: CASRDTSGAYEQYF. The CDR3 coding sequence is TGTGCCAGCAGGGACACTAGCGGTGCCTACGAGCAGTACTTC.

The gene calls are TRBV2 and TRBJ1-2; 7 bases line up with TRBD1. Germline V gene data show CDR1 as SNHLY and CDR2 as FYNNEI. The CDR3 runs 11 residues. The V gene end was trimmed by 8 bases and the J gene end by 3 bases; junction bases not matched to a gene: 0. The DNA of the CDR3 is TGTGCCAGCGGGACAGACTATGGCTACACCTTC. Protein product: CASGTDYGYTF.

The genes are TRBV10-3 and TRBJ2-7; 10 nucleotides align to TRBD1. Germline CDR1 reads ENHRY; CDR2 reads SYGVKD. The CDR3 runs to 15 residues. Trimming at V came to 3 bases and at J to 4 bases, leaving 6 bases not matched to a gene. The CDR3 is CAISDPGQGIYEQYF. The CDR3 DNA is TGTGCCATCAGTGACCCGGGACAGGGGATTTACGAGCAGTACTTC.

Concerning this clone: The sample has other DNA sequences that encode this CDR3 too. The chain employs TRBV2 and TRBJ2-5; D is unclear. CDR3 length: 12 residues. Germline CDR1 is SNHLY and CDR2 is FYNNEI. The germline V and J ends were trimmed by 4 bases and 1 base, with 4 bases remaining between them. The CDR3 sequence: CASSASQETQYF. CDR3 DNA: TGTGCCAGCAGTGCCAGCCAAGAGACCCAGTACTTC.

The V and J genes are TRBV20-1 and TRBJ2-7; 9 bases map to TRBD2. The CDR3 has 14 residues. V was pared by 3 bases and J by 3 bases, with 6 bases of the junction left unmatched. CDR1 and CDR2 (germline): DFQATT, SNEGSKA (reference sequence). The CDR3 spells CSASRREGLYEQYF. CDR3 nucleotides: TGCAGTGCTAGTCGGCGGGAGGGCCTCTACGAGCAGTACTTC.

The CDR3 reads CATSDFRREEDTEAFF. The CDR3 DNA is TGTGCCACCAGTGATTTTAGGAGGGAGGAGGACACTGAAGCTTTCTTT. The chain couples TRBV24-1 to TRBJ1-1; no clear D. Between the trimmed V and J ends, which lost 1 base and 3 bases, there was a span of 14 bases. Germline lookup yields CDR1 KGHDR and CDR2 SFDVKD. CDR3 size: 16 residues.

The chain combines TRBV28 with TRBJ2-7; a weak D match, TRBD2 (7 bases). This CDR3 is 12 amino acids long. CDR1 and CDR2 from the germline V gene are MDHEN and SYDVKM. V was trimmed by 5 bases and J by 5 bases, leaving 10 bases between them. This CDR3 is CASSARGHEQYF. In DNA form, the CDR3 reads TGTGCCAGCAGTGCGCGGGGGCACGAGCAGTACTTC.